These T cell receptor beta chains were read from a single sample in a study of blood T cell repertoires in COVID-19. The data were produced by immunoSEQ multiplex PCR, yet TCRdb's version contains in-frame clones alone and is incomplete. Found here are about 300,000 clones, about nine tenths of them singletons; the top ten hold roughly 2.8%. What was sequenced was PBMCs or T cells enriched from blood (not recorded which). The source is a woman aged 45-65 years who had been exposed to COVID-19. Both conserved end residues are trimmed from each CDR3. Rows may omit the clone size; those that give it use once, few, many or a size class.

v_call	clone_size	j_call	cdr3_length	cdr3_aa
TRBV5-1	.	TRBJ2-3	17	ASRHTGVVETRHTDTQY
TRBV29-1	.	TRBJ1-3	10	SVQKRGNTIY
TRBV9	once	TRBJ2-3	15	ASSTPEAGGQGDTQY
TRBV4-1	.	TRBJ2-1	14	ASSQLTVLSYNEQF
TRBV7-9	once	TRBJ2-7	13	ASSDLAGASYEQY
TRBV3-1/TRBV3-2	.	TRBJ2-2	11	ASSQSTGGELF
TRBV19	.	TRBJ1-1	15	ASSIPETGSKNTEAF
TRBV4-2	few	TRBJ2-3	11	ASSPPGADTQY
TRBV30	.	TRBJ2-7	13	AWSVSRLAPYEQY
TRBV3-1/TRBV3-2	.	TRBJ2-2	16	ASSSTPRAGQNTGELF
TRBV28	.	TRBJ1-1	13	ASSSDRAGNTEAF
TRBV2	.	TRBJ1-2	13	ASSGDSGRPYGYT
TRBV3-1/TRBV3-2	.	TRBJ2-3	14	ASSPLRAGGRNTQY
TRBV3-1/TRBV3-2	.	TRBJ1-2	11	ASSLRGTSGYT
TRBV4-1	.	TRBJ2-3	15	ASSHPKPGGPPDTQY
TRBV6-4	.	TRBJ2-3	14	ASSHAGTSRADTQY
TRBV7-2	.	TRBJ1-1	13	ASSLTTGLNTEAF
TRBV4-2	.	TRBJ1-1	11	ASSQFQGPEAF
TRBV28	.	TRBJ1-5	16	ASRPTGTGGVLRQPQH
TRBV7-9	.	TRBJ2-7	13	ASSRRGTGGIEQY
TRBV3-1/TRBV3-2	.	TRBJ2-2	14	ASSPLAGAYTGELF
TRBV10-3	.	TRBJ1-1	11	AALTEAGTEAF
TRBV15	few	TRBJ2-1	13	ATSRDRDKYNEQF
TRBV10-3	.	TRBJ2-6	15	AIRPGQGDSGANVLT
TRBV4-1	.	TRBJ1-2	13	ASSQDRGGGYGYT
TRBV27	.	TRBJ2-7	11	ASSSSGHYEQY